The 3 T cell receptor beta chains in this list originate from one sample, sequenced in a study of T cells expressing NK-cell markers. TCRdb re-called the 5' RACE reads; one entry per CDR3 protein, DNA not given. The sample includes some 1,300 distinct CDR3 sequences. Sequences were obtained from blood T cells: a sorted CD56 or NKG2C T cell subset, CD4+ or CD8+ T cells, or bulk PBMC T cells (not recorded which). These TCRs come from a woman in her late teens or twenties in good health.

This clonotype is identified as medium-sized from frequency. The chain employs TRBV11-3 and TRBJ2-7; TCRdb picks TRBD1, but there is no DNA to check that call. The CDR3 is made up of 15 amino acids. Germline assignment: CDR1 SGHNT and CDR2 YENEEA. This CDR3 is CASSPRDTLSYEQYF.

The gene calls are TRBV19 and TRBJ2-1; the TCRdb call, TRBD2, lacks DNA for checking. Per germline, CDR1 LNHDA and CDR2 SQIVND (reference sequence). This CDR3 has 14 amino acids. The chain's CDR3 is CASSIKTSPHEQFF.

The chain recombines TRBV14 with TRBJ2-1. Germline CDR1 and CDR2: SGHDN and FVKESK. This CDR3 comprises 15 residues. CDR3 residues: CASSPNRGLYNEQFF.